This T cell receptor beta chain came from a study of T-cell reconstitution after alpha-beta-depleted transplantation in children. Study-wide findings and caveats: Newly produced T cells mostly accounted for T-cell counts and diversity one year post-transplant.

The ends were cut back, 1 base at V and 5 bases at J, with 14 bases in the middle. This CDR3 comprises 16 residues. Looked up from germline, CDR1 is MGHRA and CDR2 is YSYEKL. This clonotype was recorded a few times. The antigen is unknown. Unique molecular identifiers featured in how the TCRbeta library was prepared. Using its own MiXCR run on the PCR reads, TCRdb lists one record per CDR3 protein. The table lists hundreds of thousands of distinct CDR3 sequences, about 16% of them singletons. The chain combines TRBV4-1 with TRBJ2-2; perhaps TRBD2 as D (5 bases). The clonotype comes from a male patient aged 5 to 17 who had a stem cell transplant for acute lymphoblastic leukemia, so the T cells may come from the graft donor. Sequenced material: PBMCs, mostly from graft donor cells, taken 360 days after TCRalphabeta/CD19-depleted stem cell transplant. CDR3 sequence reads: CASSQVSGLPTGELFF. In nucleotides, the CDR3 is TGCGCCAGCAGCCAAGTGAGCGGACTTCCAACCGGGGAGCTGTTTTTT.